This passage covers 25 T cell receptor beta chains from one sample sequenced in a study of long-term antiretroviral therapy in people with HIV. Investigators performed immunoSEQ version v3.0 at survey level. TCRdb keeps only in-frame clones here, not all; method: immunoSEQ multiplex PCR. The sample lists 25,000 to 35,000 clones, about 89% occurring once. This specimen consisted of unsorted PBMCs, obtained 3.1 years after starting antiretroviral therapy. Source of these receptors: a man aged 18 to 29 with HIV.

The chain has TRBV9 and TRBJ2-1; D is perhaps TRBD2 (6 bases). Trimming removed 1 base at V and 4 bases at J, with 12 bases between. Germline V gene lookup returns CDR1 SGDLS and CDR2 YYNGEE. CDR3 length equals 15 residues. The CDR3 here is CASSVYGTYYNEQFF. The CDR3 nucleotides are TGTGCCAGCAGCGTATATGGGACTTATTACAATGAGCAGTTCTTC.

The V gene is TRBV7-9, the J gene TRBJ1-1; tentatively, D is TRBD1 (5 bases). This CDR3 contains 14 residues. The V end was cut by 6 bases, the J end by 2 bases, with 13 bases between. CDR1 is SEHNR and CDR2 is FQNEAQ in the germline V gene (reference sequence). CDR3 nucleotide sequence: TGTGCCAGCAGTCCGACGGGGCTTAACACTGAAGCTTTCTTT. It translates to CASSPTGLNTEAFF. The whole variable domain, remainder taken from reference TRBV7-9 and TRBJ1-1, is DTGVSQNPRHKITKRGQNVTFRCDPISEHNRLYWYRQTLGQGPEFLTYFQNEAQLEKSRLLSDRFSAERPKGSFSTLEIQRTEQGDSAMYLCASSPTGLNTEAFFGQGTRLTVV.

This chain joins TRBV27 and TRBJ2-7; possible D gene TRBD1, 5 bases. Germline CDR1 MNHEY, CDR2 SMNVEV (reference sequence). The CDR3 sequence is 13 residues long. V lost 4 bases and J lost 3, with 10 bases in between. CDR3 DNA sequence: TGTGCCAGCAGTTCATATCAGGGCTACGAGCAGTACTTC. Translating gives CASSSYQGYEQYF.

The V call is TRBV27, the J call TRBJ2-2, with 8 bases fitting TRBD2. The junction had 2 bases not matched to a gene; V was cut back by 3 bases and J by 2 bases. This CDR3 has 15 residues. Germline CDR1 is MNHEY and CDR2 is SMNVEV (reference sequence). The CDR3 protein is CASSLTSANTGELFF. CDR3 coding DNA: TGTGCCAGCAGTTTGACTAGCGCCAACACCGGGGAGCTGTTTTTT.

CDR3 DNA: TGTGCCAGCAGTTCGGTCGGCTACGAGCAGTACTTC. Encoded protein: CASSSVGYEQYF. The chain links TRBV27 to TRBJ2-7; D gene uncertain. V was shortened by 4 bases and J by 3 bases, with 7 bases between the two germline ends. The germline V gene has CDR1 MNHEY and CDR2 SMNVEV (reference sequence). This CDR3 contains 12 residues.

This clone was seen a single time. One junction end does not reproduce the germline sequence, and a read error may be involved. Here the CDR3 reads CASSLGTGENYEQYF. CDR3 coding DNA: TGTGCTAGCAGCTTAGGAACAGGGGAGAACTACGAGCAGTACTTC. The V gene is TRBV7-7, the J gene TRBJ2-7; TRBD1 aligns across 7 bases. This CDR3 is built from 15 residues. The germline CDR1 and CDR2 sequences are SSHAT and FNYEAQ (reference sequence). Using reference TRBV7-7 and TRBJ2-7 for the parts outside the CDR3, the full variable domain is GAGVSQSPRYKVTKRGQDVTLRCDPISSHATLYWYQQALGQGPEFLTYFNYEAQPDKSGLPSDRFSAERPEGSISTLTIQRTEQRDSAMYRCASSLGTGENYEQYFGPGTRLTVT.

In this sample, this clone turned up once. J is TRBJ1-5 and V is TRBV6-5; TRBD1 might be the D (5 bases). Looked up from germline, CDR1 is MNHEY and CDR2 is SVGAGI. The length of the CDR3 is 13 residues. Trimming removed 6 bases from V and 2 bases from J, with 8 bases in between. The CDR3 here is CASSPRGNQPQHF. CDR3 DNA sequence: TGTGCCAGCAGCCCCAGGGGCAATCAGCCCCAGCATTTT.

V gene TRBV10-2 combines with J gene TRBJ2-7, with D uncertain. This CDR3 has 14 amino acids. The V end was cut by 8 bases, the J end by 2 bases, with 16 bases between. Looked up from germline, CDR1 is WSHSY and CDR2 is SAAADI. The CDR3 DNA sequence: TGCGCCAGCGCCCCTATCGGCCAACCCTACGAGCAGTACTTC. It encodes CASAPIGQPYEQYF.

This sequence joins TRBV9 and TRBJ1-2, with unresolved D. CDR3 length: 15 amino acids. CDR1 and CDR2 (germline): SGDLS, YYNGEE. V lost 0 bases, J lost 1 base, and 10 bases lay in between. The CDR3 region has the DNA TGTGCCAGCAGCGTAGGAGTTGACAATAACTATGGCTACACCTTC. Translated: CASSVGVDNNYGYTF.

The chain couples TRBV5-5 to TRBJ1-1; D is ambiguous. The germline V gene encodes CDR1 SGHKS and CDR2 YYEKEE (reference sequence). Trimming left V 4 bases short and J 2 bases short, with 18 bases between. The CDR3 is 16 residues long. For the CDR3, the DNA is TGTGCCAGCAGCCCGTTATCAGCCACCAGAAACACTGAAGCTTTCTTT. Translated, it gives CASSPLSATRNTEAFF. The full variable domain, its missing parts supplied by reference TRBV5-5 and TRBJ1-1, is DAGVTQSPTHLIKTRGQQVTLRCSPISGHKSVSWYQQVLGQGPQFIFQYYEKEERGRGNFPDRFSARQFPNYSSELNVNALLLGDSALYLCASSPLSATRNTEAFFGQGTRLTVV.

This CDR3 reads CAISESGGTEAFF. As DNA, the CDR3 is TGTGCCATCAGTGAGTCGGGGGGGACTGAAGCTTTCTTT. This chain connects TRBV10-3 to TRBJ1-1; D is perhaps TRBD1 (5 bases). V lost 0 bases and J lost 5, with 7 bases in between. Germline V lookup: CDR1 ENHRY, CDR2 SYGVKD. The CDR3 sequence is 13 residues long.

Worth noting for this clone: Other DNA sequences of this sample code for an identical CDR3. The V gene is TRBV9, the J gene TRBJ2-7; no definite D call. Germline V gives CDR1 SGDLS, CDR2 YYNGEE. The CDR3 spans 14 residues. The germline V and J ends were trimmed by 0 bases and 0 bases, with 7 bases remaining between them. CDR3 DNA: TGTGCCAGCAGCGTAGAAGGCAGCTCCTACGAGCAGTACTTC. It encodes CASSVEGSSYEQYF.

This chain links TRBV19 with TRBJ1-5, with D perhaps TRBD1 (5 bases). Germline-derived CDR1 and CDR2 are LNHDA and SQIVND (reference sequence). Trimming cost V 5 bases and J 5 bases, with 13 bases left between them. The CDR3 has 14 residues. The CDR3 DNA reads TGTGCCAGTAGTCTAGGGGACGGGGATCAGCCCCAGCATTTT. It is translated as CASSLGDGDQPQHF. The whole variable domain, filled in from reference TRBV19 and TRBJ1-5, reads DGGITQSPKYLFRKEGQNVTLSCEQNLNHDAMYWYRQDPGQGLRLIYYSQIVNDFQKGDIAEGYSVSREKKESFPLTVTSAQKNPTAFYLCASSLGDGDQPQHFGDGTRLSIL.

The chain recombines TRBV7-2 with TRBJ1-5; a possible D gene is TRBD1 (6 bases). Per germline, CDR1 SGHTA and CDR2 FQGNSA. The CDR3 spans 15 residues. The germline V and J ends were trimmed by 2 bases and 7 bases, with 15 bases remaining between them. This CDR3 reads CASSLPGERGQPQHF. Here the CDR3 DNA reads TGTGCCAGCAGCTTACCAGGGGAAAGGGGCCAGCCCCAGCATTTT.

The chain combines TRBV9 with TRBJ2-1, with D uncertain. Trimming cost V 3 bases and J 6 bases, with 7 bases left between them. CDR1 and CDR2 (germline): SGDLS, YYNGEE. This CDR3 region has 12 residues. The CDR3 loop reads CASSGVTNEQFF. The CDR3 DNA reads TGTGCCAGCAGCGGGGTTACCAATGAGCAGTTCTTC. The full variable domain, rest sourced from reference TRBV9 and TRBJ2-1, is DSGVTQTPKHLITATGQRVTLRCSPRSGDLSVYWYQQSLDQGLQFLIQYYNGEERAKGNILERFSAQQFPDLHSELNLSSLELGDSALYFCASSGVTNEQFFGPGTRLTVL.

The chain carries TRBV6-1 and TRBJ2-7; perhaps D is TRBD1 or TRBD2 (5 bases each). Germline V gene lookup returns CDR1 MNHNS and CDR2 SASEGT. V lost 0 bases and J lost 3, with 15 bases in between. CDR3 length: 16 amino acids. For the CDR3, the DNA is TGTGCCAGCAGTGAAGCGAGGGGCAGTTCTTACTACGAGCAGTACTTC. Encoded protein: CASSEARGSSYYEQYF.

This rearrangement joins TRBV9 to TRBJ2-2; the match to TRBD2 covers 15 bases. CDR3 size: 18 residues. Germline assignment: CDR1 SGDLS and CDR2 YYNGEE. Trimming cost V 4 bases and J 4 bases; bases outside gene matches: 8. The CDR3 DNA reads as TGTGCCAGCAGCCGCGGGGGACTAGCGGGGGGCGGCACCGGGGAGCTGTTTTTT. Translation gives CASSRGGLAGGGTGELFF.

This chain links TRBV6-1 with TRBJ2-3, with 7 positions matching TRBD2. With 4 bases clipped from V and 4 bases from J, the junction kept 5 bases outside the gene matches. Germline CDR1 and CDR2: MNHNS and SASEGT. There are 14 residues in the CDR3. CDR3 in amino acids: CASSVAGRSDTQYF. The CDR3 nucleotides read TGTGCCAGCAGTGTAGCGGGTAGGTCAGATACGCAGTATTTT.

The chain has TRBV7-2 and TRBJ1-2; D remains unclear. Per the germline V gene, CDR1 is SGHTA and CDR2 is FQGNSA. V shed 5 bases and J shed 4 bases, with 8 bases lying between them. The length of the CDR3 is 12 residues. The CDR3 loop is CASSGQVYGYTF. The CDR3 region has the DNA TGTGCCAGCAGCGGGCAGGTCTATGGCTACACCTTC.

The genes are TRBV7-6 and TRBJ1-2, with TRBD1 matching 7 bases. J gave up 6 bases and V 5 bases, and 6 bases lay outside the gene matches. The CDR3 covers 13 residues. CDR1 is SGHVS and CDR2 is FNYEAQ in the germline V gene. This CDR3 reads CASSHIQGNGYTF. In DNA, the CDR3 is TGTGCCAGCAGCCATATACAGGGGAATGGCTACACCTTC. Combining the CDR3 with reference TRBV7-6 and TRBJ1-2 gives the whole variable domain GAGVSQSPRYKVTKRGQDVALRCDPISGHVSLYWYRQALGQGPEFLTYFNYEAQQDKSGLPNDRFSAERPEGSISTLTIQRTEQRDSAMYRCASSHIQGNGYTFGSGTRLTVV.

The chain employs TRBV6-4 and TRBJ2-5; weak D call: TRBD2 (5 bases). Germline V gives CDR1 MRHNA, CDR2 SNTAGT. The CDR3 has 13 amino acids. Trimming left V 5 bases short and J 5 bases short, with 12 bases between. The DNA of the CDR3 is TGTGCCAGCAGTTACACGGCGGGTGAGACCCAGTACTTC. This encodes CASSYTAGETQYF.

This chain joins TRBV29-1 and TRBJ2-7; D remains ambiguous. CDR1 and CDR2 from the germline V gene are SQVTM and ANQGSEA. V was clipped by 4 bases and J by 2 bases, with 21 bases between them. This CDR3 comprises 16 residues. DNA for the CDR3: TGCAGCGTTGGGCCCGGTCGGGTTACACCGGCCTACGAGCAGTACTTC. Protein: CSVGPGRVTPAYEQYF.

This clone was counted once. The chain uses TRBV9 and TRBJ2-2; possibly TRBD1 or TRBD2 for D (6 bases each). The CDR3 loop spans 13 amino acids. The V gene lost 7 bases and the J gene lost 5 bases, with 12 bases spanning the gap. Looked up from germline, CDR1 is SGDLS and CDR2 is YYNGEE. The CDR3 bases are TGTGCCAGCTCGGCGGGGACAACCGGGGAGCTGTTTTTT. Translating gives CASSAGTTGELFF.

The V call is TRBV28, the J call TRBJ2-3, with D perhaps being TRBD1 or TRBD2 (6 bases each). Trimming pared 2 bases from V and 2 bases from J, leaving 11 bases between. Germline CDR1 is MDHEN and CDR2 is SYDVKM. The CDR3 covers 15 residues. CDR3 in amino acids: CASSLMRGVTDTQYF. The CDR3, as DNA: TGTGCCAGCAGTTTAATGAGGGGGGTCACAGATACGCAGTATTTT.

This clone was seen only once. V is TRBV11-2 and J is TRBJ1-1; possible D gene TRBD1, 5 bases. The CDR3 extends over 15 amino acids. The ends were cut back, 5 bases at V and 1 base at J, with 14 bases in the middle. Germline CDR1 reads SGHAT; CDR2 reads FQNNGV. The CDR3 region is CASSTPGRKNTEAFF. In DNA, the CDR3 is TGTGCCAGCAGCACCCCGGGACGGAAGAACACTGAAGCTTTCTTT.